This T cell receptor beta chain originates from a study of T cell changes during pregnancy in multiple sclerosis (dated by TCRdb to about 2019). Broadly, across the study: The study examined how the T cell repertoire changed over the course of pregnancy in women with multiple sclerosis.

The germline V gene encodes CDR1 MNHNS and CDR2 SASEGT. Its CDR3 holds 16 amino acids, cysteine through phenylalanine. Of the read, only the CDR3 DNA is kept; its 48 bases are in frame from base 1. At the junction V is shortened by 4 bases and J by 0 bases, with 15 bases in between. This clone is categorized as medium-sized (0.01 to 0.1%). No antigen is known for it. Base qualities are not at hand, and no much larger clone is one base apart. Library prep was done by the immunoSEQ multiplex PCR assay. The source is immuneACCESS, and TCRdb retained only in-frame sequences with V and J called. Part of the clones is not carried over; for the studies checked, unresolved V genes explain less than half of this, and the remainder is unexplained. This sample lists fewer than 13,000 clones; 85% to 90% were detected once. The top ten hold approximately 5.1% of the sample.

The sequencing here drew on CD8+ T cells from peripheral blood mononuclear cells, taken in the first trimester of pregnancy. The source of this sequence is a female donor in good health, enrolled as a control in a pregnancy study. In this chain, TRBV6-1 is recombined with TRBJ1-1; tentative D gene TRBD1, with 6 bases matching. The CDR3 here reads CASSGTEWELNTEAFF. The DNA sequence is TGTGCCAGCAGTGGGACAGAATGGGAGCTGAACACTGAAGCTTTCTTT.